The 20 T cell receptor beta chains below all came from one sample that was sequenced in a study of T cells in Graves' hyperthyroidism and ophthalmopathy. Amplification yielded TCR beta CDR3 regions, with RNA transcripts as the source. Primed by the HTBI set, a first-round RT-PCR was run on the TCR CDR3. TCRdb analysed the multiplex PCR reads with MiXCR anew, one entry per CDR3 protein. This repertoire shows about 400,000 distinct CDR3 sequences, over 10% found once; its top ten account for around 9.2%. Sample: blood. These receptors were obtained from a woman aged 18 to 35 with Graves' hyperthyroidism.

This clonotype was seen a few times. The DNA for the CDR3 is TGTGCCAGCAGTGATAGCGGCAGGGTAGGAGAGACCCAGTACTTC. The encoded protein is CASSDSGRVGETQYF. This chain uses TRBV28 with TRBJ2-5; perhaps TRBD2 as D (6 bases). V was shortened by 5 bases and J by 4 bases, with 17 bases between the two germline ends. This CDR3 is built from 15 residues. The germline gives CDR1 MDHEN, CDR2 SYDVKM. The variable domain in full, completed from reference TRBV28 and TRBJ2-5, reads DVKVTQSSRYLVKRTGEKVFLECVQDMDHENMFWYRQDPGLGLRLIYFSYDVKMKEKGDIPEGYSVSREKKERFSLILESASTNQTSMYLCASSDSGRVGETQYFGPGTRLLVL.

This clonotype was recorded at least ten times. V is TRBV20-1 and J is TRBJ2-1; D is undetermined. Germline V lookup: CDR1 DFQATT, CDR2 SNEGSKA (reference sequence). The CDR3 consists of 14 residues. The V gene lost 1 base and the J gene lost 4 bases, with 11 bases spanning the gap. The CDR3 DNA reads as TGCAGTGCTAGAGCTTTAGTAGGATACAATGAGCAGTTCTTC. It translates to CSARALVGYNEQFF.

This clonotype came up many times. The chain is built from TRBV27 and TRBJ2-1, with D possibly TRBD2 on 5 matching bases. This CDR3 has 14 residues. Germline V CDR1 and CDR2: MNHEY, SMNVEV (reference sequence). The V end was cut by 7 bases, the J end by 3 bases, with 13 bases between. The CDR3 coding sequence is TGTGCCAGCACCAGGACTTATAACTACAATGAGCAGTTCTTC. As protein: CASTRTYNYNEQFF.

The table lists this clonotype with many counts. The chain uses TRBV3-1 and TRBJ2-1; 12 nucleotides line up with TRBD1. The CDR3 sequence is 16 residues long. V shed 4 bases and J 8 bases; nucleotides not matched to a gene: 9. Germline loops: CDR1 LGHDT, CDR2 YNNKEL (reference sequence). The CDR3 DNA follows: TGTGCCAGCAGCCCCGGGACAGGGGGCTTTGGGGATGAGCAGTTCTTC. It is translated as CASSPGTGGFGDEQFF.

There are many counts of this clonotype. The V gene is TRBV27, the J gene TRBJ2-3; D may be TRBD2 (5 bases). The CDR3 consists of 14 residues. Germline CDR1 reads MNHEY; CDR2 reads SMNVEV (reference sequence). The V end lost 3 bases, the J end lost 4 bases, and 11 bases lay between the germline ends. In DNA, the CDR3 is TGTGCCAGCAGTTTTTATGAGGGCCCAGATACGCAGTATTTT. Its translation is CASSFYEGPDTQYF.

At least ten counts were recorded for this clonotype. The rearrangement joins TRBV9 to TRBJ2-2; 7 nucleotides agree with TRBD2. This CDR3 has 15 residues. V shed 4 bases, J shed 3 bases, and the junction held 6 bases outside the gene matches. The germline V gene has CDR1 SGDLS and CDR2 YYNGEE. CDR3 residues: CASSLTAGYTGELFF. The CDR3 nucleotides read TGTGCCAGCAGCCTCACAGCGGGATACACCGGGGAGCTGTTTTTT.

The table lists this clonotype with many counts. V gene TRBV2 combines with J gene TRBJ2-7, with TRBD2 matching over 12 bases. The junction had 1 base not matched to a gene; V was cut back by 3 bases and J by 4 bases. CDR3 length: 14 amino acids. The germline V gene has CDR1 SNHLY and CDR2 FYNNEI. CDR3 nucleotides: TGTGCCAGCAGTGATCTAGCGGGAGGGTACGAGCAGTACTTC. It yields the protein CASSDLAGGYEQYF. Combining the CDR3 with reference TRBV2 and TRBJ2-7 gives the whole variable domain EPEVTQTPSHQVTQMGQEVILRCVPISNHLYFYWYRQILGQKVEFLVSFYNNEISEKSEIFDDQFSVERPDGSNFTLKIRSTKLEDSAMYFCASSDLAGGYEQYFGPGTRLTVT.

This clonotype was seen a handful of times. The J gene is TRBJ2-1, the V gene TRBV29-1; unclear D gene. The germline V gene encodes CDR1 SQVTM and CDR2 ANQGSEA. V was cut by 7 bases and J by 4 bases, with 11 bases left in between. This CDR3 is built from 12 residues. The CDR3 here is CSARTQYNEQFF. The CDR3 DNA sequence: TGCAGCGCCAGGACCCAATACAATGAGCAGTTCTTC.

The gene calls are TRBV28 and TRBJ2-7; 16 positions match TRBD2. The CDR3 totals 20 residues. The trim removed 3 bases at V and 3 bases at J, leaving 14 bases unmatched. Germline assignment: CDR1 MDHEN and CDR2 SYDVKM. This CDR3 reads CASSLNSWGTSGRGIYEQYF. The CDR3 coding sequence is TGTGCCAGCAGTTTGAACTCGTGGGGGACTAGCGGGAGGGGGATCTACGAGCAGTACTTC.

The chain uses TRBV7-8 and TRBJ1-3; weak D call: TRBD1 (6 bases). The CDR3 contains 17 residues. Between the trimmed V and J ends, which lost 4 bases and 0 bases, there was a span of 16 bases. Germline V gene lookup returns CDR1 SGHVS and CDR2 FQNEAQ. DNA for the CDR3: TGTGCCAGCAGCTCCTCCATTGGGACACCCTCTGGAAACACCATATATTTT. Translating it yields CASSSSIGTPSGNTIYF.

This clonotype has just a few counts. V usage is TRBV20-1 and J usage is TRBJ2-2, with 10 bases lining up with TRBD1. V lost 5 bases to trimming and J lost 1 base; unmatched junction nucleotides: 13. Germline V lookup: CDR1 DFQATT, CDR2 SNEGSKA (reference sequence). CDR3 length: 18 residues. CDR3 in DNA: TGCAGTGCTGCGGTCGTGGCGGGGACAGGGGTGAACACCGGGGAGCTGTTTTTT. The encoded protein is CSAAVVAGTGVNTGELFF.

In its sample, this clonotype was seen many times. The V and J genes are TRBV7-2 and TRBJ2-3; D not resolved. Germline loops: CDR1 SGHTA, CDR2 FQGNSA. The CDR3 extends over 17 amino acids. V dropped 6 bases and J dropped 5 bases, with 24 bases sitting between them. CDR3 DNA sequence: TGTGCCAGCAGTCACAGCAGCCCGACAAGGCAAAAAGATACGCAGTATTTT. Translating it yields CASSHSSPTRQKDTQYF.

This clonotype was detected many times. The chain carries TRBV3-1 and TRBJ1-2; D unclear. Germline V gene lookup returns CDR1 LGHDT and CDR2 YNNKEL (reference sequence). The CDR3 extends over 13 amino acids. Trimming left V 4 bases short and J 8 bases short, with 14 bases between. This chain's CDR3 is CASSPPASDGYTF. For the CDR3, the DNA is TGTGCCAGCAGCCCCCCCGCCAGTGACGGCTACACCTTC. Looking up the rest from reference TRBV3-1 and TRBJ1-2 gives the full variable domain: DTAVSQTPKYLVTQMGNDKSIKCEQNLGHDTMYWYKQDSKKFLKIMFSYNNKELIINETVPNRFSPKSPDKAHLNLHINSLELGDSAVYFCASSPPASDGYTFGSGTRLTVV.

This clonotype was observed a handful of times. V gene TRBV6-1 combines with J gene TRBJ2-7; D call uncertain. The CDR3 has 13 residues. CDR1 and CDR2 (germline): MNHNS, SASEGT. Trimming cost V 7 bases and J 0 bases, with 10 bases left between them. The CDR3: CASNDWSSYEQYF. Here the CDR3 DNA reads TGTGCCAGCAACGACTGGTCCTCCTACGAGCAGTACTTC.

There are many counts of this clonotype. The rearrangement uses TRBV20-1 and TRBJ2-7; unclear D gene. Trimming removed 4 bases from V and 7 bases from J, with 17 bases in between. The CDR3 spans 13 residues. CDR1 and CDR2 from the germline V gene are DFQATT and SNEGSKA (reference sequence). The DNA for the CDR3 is TGCAGTGCTAAGGGATGGGGATCGCGGGAGCAGTACTTC. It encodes CSAKGWGSREQYF.

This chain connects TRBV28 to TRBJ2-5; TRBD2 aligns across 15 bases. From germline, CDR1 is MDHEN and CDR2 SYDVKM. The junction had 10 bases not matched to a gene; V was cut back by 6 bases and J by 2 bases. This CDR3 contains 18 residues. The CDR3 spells CASSCLGLAGGWQETQYF. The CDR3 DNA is TGTGCCAGCAGCTGTTTGGGACTAGCGGGGGGATGGCAAGAGACCCAGTACTTC.

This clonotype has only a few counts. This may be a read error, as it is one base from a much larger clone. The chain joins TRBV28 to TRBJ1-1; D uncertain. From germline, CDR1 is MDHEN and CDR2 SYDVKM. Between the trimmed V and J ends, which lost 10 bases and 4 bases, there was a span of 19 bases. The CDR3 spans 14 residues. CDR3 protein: CATHLTSPSTEAFF. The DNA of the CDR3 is TGTGCCACTCACCTTACTTCCCCCAGCACTGAAGCTTTCTTT.

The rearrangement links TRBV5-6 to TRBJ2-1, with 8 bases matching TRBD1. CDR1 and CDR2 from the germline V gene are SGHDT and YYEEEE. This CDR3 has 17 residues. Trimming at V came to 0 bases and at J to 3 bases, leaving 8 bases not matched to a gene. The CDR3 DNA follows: TGTGCCAGCAGCTTGGCGGCAGGGGGCGCTAACTACAATGAGCAGTTCTTC. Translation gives CASSLAAGGANYNEQFF.

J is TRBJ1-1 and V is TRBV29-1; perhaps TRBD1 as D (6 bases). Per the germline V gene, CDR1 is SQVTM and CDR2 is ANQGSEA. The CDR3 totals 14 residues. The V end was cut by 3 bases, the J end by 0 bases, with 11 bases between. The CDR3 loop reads CSVDGGPVNTEAFF. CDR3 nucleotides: TGCAGCGTTGATGGGGGGCCGGTGAACACTGAAGCTTTCTTT.

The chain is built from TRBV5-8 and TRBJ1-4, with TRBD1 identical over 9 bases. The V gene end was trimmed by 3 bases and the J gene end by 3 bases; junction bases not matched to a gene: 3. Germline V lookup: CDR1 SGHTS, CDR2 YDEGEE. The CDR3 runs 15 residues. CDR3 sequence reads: CASSSNRGPNEKLFF. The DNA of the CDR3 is TGTGCCAGCAGCTCAAACAGGGGGCCTAATGAAAAACTGTTTTTT.